One and the same sample provided the 2 T cell receptor beta chains below, sequenced in a study of T-cell reconstitution after alpha-beta-depleted transplantation in children. Library preparation (for TCRbeta) was performed with unique molecular identifiers. A single record per CDR3 protein comes from TCRdb applying MiXCR to the PCR reads. The repertoire has approximately 520,000 distinct CDR3 sequences, roughly 11% of them found once; the top ten carry 11% to 15%. Material: PBMCs, mostly from graft donor cells, obtained 180 days after TCRalphabeta/CD19-depleted stem cell transplant. These receptors were taken from a female patient aged 2-15 years who had a stem cell transplant for aplastic anemia, so the T cells may come from the graft donor.

The chain uses TRBV29-1 and TRBJ1-2; D uncertain. This CDR3 region has 12 residues. The germline V gene encodes CDR1 SQVTM and CDR2 ANQGSEA. V shed 7 bases and J shed 6 bases, with 15 bases lying between them. The CDR3 DNA reads as TGCAGCGCCGGACTGAAGCGGAATGGCTACACCTTC. Translated, it gives CSAGLKRNGYTF.

This clonotype was seen a few times. This chain uses TRBV9 with TRBJ2-7; 9 bases agree with TRBD2. J gave up 0 bases and V 4 bases, and 5 bases lay outside the gene matches. CDR3 size: 15 residues. CDR1 and CDR2 from the germline V gene are SGDLS and YYNGEE. This chain's CDR3 is CASSSYSGSSYEQYF. The CDR3 DNA is TGTGCCAGCAGCTCCTATAGCGGGAGCTCCTACGAGCAGTACTTC.